These 30 T cell receptor beta chains share one sample of origin, sequenced in a study of beta chain features in type 1 diabetes. Reverse transcribing all isolated RNA meant expressed TCRB transcripts were sequenced. This table comes from immunoSEQ multiplex PCR, and its TCRdb copy is limited to in-frame clones, with some not included. The sample has about 300,000 clones, about 8% seen once. Material: central memory CD4+ T cells from blood. The receptors were gathered from a woman aged 18-29 years in good health.

This clone came up many times. The chain is built from TRBV5-1 and TRBJ1-2, with 7 nucleotides matching TRBD1. Trimming removed 4 bases from V and 8 bases from J; junction bases left unmatched: 11. Germline-derived CDR1 and CDR2 are SGHRS and YFSETQ. This CDR3 spans 14 amino acids. In DNA form, the CDR3 reads TGCGCCAGCAGCGTCCGACAGGGACAAGGAGGCTACACCTTC. This gives the protein CASSVRQGQGGYTF.

In its sample, this clone was seen a few times. V and J are TRBV20-1 and TRBJ1-3; D is undetermined. CDR3 length: 11 amino acids. Trimming shortened V by 5 bases and J by 5 bases, and 7 bases separated the two germline ends. Per germline, CDR1 DFQATT and CDR2 SNEGSKA (reference sequence). The CDR3 region has the DNA TGCAGTGCTCTATTTAGAAACACCATATATTTT. Translation gives CSALFRNTIYF.

This clone was recorded a few times. The chain carries TRBV7-2 and TRBJ2-1; tentatively, D is TRBD2 (5 bases). The ends were cut back, 1 base at V and 4 bases at J, with 8 bases in the middle. CDR1 and CDR2 from the germline V gene are SGHTA and FQGNSA. The CDR3 loop spans 14 amino acids. Written as DNA, the CDR3 is TGTGCCAGCAGCTTAGTTTCGGGGTACAATGAGCAGTTCTTC. This codes for CASSLVSGYNEQFF.

Only a few counts were recorded for this clone. The chain is built from TRBV6-6 and TRBJ2-5; D uncertain. In germline, CDR1 is MNHNY, CDR2 SVGAGI (reference sequence). V lost 8 bases, J lost 2 bases, and 6 bases lay in between. The CDR3 sequence is 11 residues long. CDR3 in amino acids: CASGQQETQYF. CDR3 nucleotide sequence: TGTGCCAGCGGCCAGCAAGAGACCCAGTACTTC.

This clone was seen a few times. This chain links TRBV5-6 with TRBJ2-2, with 7 bases identical to TRBD2. J gave up 6 bases and V 3 bases, and 5 bases lay outside the gene matches. Germline lookup yields CDR1 SGHDT and CDR2 YYEEEE. This CDR3 spans 14 amino acids. The CDR3, as DNA: TGTGCCAGCAGCTCTATCGCGGGGGCCGGGGAGCTGTTTTTT. It codes for CASSSIAGAGELFF.

There are a few counts of this clone. This sequence joins TRBV30 and TRBJ1-1; D unclear. This CDR3 is 13 amino acids long. The V and J ends lost 0 bases and 8 bases respectively, with 13 bases between them. Per germline, CDR1 GTSNPN and CDR2 SVGIG (reference sequence). CDR3 DNA: TGTGCCTGGAGTGTAATGGGTGTCGAAGAAGCTTTCTTT. Translated: CAWSVMGVEEAFF. Supplemented by reference TRBV30 and TRBJ1-1, the full variable domain reads SQTIHQWPATLVQPVGSPLSLECTVEGTSNPNLYWYRQAAGRGLQLLFYSVGIGQISSEVPQNLSASRPQDRQFILSSKKLLLSDSGFYLCAWSVMGVEEAFFGQGTRLTVV.

A few counts support this clone. The V gene is TRBV9, the J gene TRBJ2-2; D may be TRBD2 (5 bases). The CDR3 runs to 16 residues. V lost 3 bases and J 1 base, leaving 13 bases between the germline ends. Germline values: CDR1 SGDLS, CDR2 YYNGEE. The DNA for the CDR3 is TGTGCCAGCAGCGCCGAGCCGAGGGTGAACACCGGGGAGCTGTTTTTT. It translates to CASSAEPRVNTGELFF.

This clone was counted a few times. V and J are TRBV6-1 and TRBJ2-5; possibly TRBD1 or TRBD2 for D (6 bases each). This CDR3 region has 15 residues. CDR1 and CDR2 from the germline V gene are MNHNS and SASEGT. The germline V and J ends were trimmed by 7 bases and 5 bases, with 20 bases remaining between them. The CDR3 sequence: CASIQPGAGGETQYF. The CDR3 DNA reads TGTGCCAGCATTCAACCGGGGGCAGGAGGGGAGACCCAGTACTTC.

The J gene is TRBJ1-5, the V gene TRBV4-2; 7 bases match TRBD1. This CDR3 region has 18 residues. V trimming: 0 bases; J trimming: 0 bases; junction bases outside the gene matches: 8. Per germline, CDR1 LGHNA and CDR2 YNFKEQ. The CDR3 loop reads CASSQDPGGAYSNQPQHF. CDR3 sequence (DNA): TGTGCCAGCAGCCAAGACCCAGGGGGAGCATATAGCAATCAGCCCCAGCATTTT.

This clone appeared once. This chain connects TRBV7-2 to TRBJ2-5, with no clear D. The V gene lost 1 base and the J gene lost 6 bases, with 12 bases spanning the gap. This CDR3 contains 14 residues. Germline CDR1 and CDR2: SGHTA and FQGNSA. The CDR3: CASSLEPPRQTQYF. The CDR3 region has the DNA TGTGCCAGCAGCTTAGAGCCGCCCCGGCAGACCCAGTACTTC.

This clone was counted at least ten times. This sequence joins TRBV25-1 and TRBJ2-2; possible D gene TRBD1, 6 bases. In germline, CDR1 is MGHDK, CDR2 SYGVNS. The length of the CDR3 is 15 residues. V shed 5 bases and J shed 1 base, with 11 bases lying between them. CDR3 in amino acids: CASSPPRGNTGELFF. CDR3 in DNA: TGTGCCAGCAGTCCTCCCAGGGGGAACACCGGGGAGCTGTTTTTT.

This clone was counted between two and nine times. The chain joins TRBV15 to TRBJ2-4; no reliable D call. The germline V and J ends were trimmed by 6 bases and 1 base, with 10 bases remaining between them. Per germline, CDR1 LNHNV and CDR2 YYDKDF (reference sequence). The CDR3 extends over 14 amino acids. CDR3 coding DNA: TGTGCCACCAGAGACATCTACGCCAAAAACATTCAGTACTTC. This translates into CATRDIYAKNIQYF.

The genes are TRBV19 and TRBJ2-3; D remains unclear. There are 13 residues in the CDR3. V dropped 1 base and J dropped 5 bases, with 7 bases sitting between them. Germline V gene lookup returns CDR1 LNHDA and CDR2 SQIVND (reference sequence). The CDR3: CASSIASGDTQYF. The CDR3 DNA reads TGTGCCAGTAGTATAGCGTCGGGAGATACGCAGTATTTT.

The chain combines TRBV5-6 with TRBJ1-1; 7 bases fit TRBD1. The CDR3 has 13 amino acids. Germline lookup yields CDR1 SGHDT and CDR2 YYEEEE. With V trimmed by 7 bases and J by 4 bases, 7 bases remained unmatched. The CDR3 coding sequence is TGTGCCAGCCGACTTGGACAGGTCACTGAAGCTTTCTTT. It encodes CASRLGQVTEAFF.

In this sample, this clone turned up a few times. V usage is TRBV6-5 and J usage is TRBJ2-7, with TRBD2 as a possible D gene (5 bases). CDR1 MNHEY and CDR2 SVGAGI come from the germline V gene. This CDR3 has 12 amino acids. The germline V and J ends were trimmed by 6 bases and 0 bases, with 6 bases remaining between them. CDR3 in amino acids: CASSGNSYEQYF. The CDR3 DNA reads as TGTGCCAGCAGCGGGAACTCCTACGAGCAGTACTTC.

As regards this clone: Sequence at one end of the junction differs from germline and may be a read error. The chain couples TRBV7-2 to TRBJ2-3; unclear D gene. This CDR3 is 18 amino acids long. Germline V gene lookup returns CDR1 SGHTA and CDR2 FQGNSA. CDR3 amino acids: CASSQRVMSSTSTDTQYF. The CDR3 DNA reads TGCGCCAGCAGCCAGAGAGTGATGAGCAGTACTTCAACAGATACGCAGTATTTT.

This clone was picked up a small number of times. The V gene is TRBV7-2, the J gene TRBJ2-5, with D unresolved. The J call may be incorrect, as the DNA end agrees better with TRBJ2-7. This CDR3 contains 12 residues. Germline CDR1 SGHTA, CDR2 FQGNSA. CDR3 nucleotide sequence: TGTGCCAGCAGCTTAGCAACCTACGAGCAGTACTTC. The encoded protein is CASSLATYEQYF.

The rearrangement joins TRBV7-8 to TRBJ1-1; a possible D gene is TRBD1 (5 bases). Germline V CDR1 and CDR2: SGHVS, FQNEAQ. The CDR3 sequence is 14 residues long. The V end was cut by 5 bases, the J end by 0 bases, with 10 bases between. CDR3: CASSLQEMNTEAFF. The DNA for the CDR3 is TGTGCCAGCAGCCTACAGGAAATGAACACTGAAGCTTTCTTT.

The chain joins TRBV29-1 to TRBJ2-5, with D possibly TRBD1 on 5 matching bases. Germline V gene lookup returns CDR1 SQVTM and CDR2 ANQGSEA. V was clipped by 3 bases and J by 5 bases, with 10 bases between them. This CDR3 comprises 12 residues. The chain's CDR3 is CSVEQGRETQYF. The CDR3 DNA reads as TGCAGCGTTGAGCAGGGTCGGGAGACCCAGTACTTC.

The genes are TRBV4-2 and TRBJ1-5; D call uncertain. Germline-derived CDR1 and CDR2 are LGHNA and YNFKEQ. The CDR3 spans 16 residues. V shed 2 bases and J shed 5 bases, with 16 bases lying between them. The CDR3 protein is CASSQSHTASYQPQHF. CDR3 nucleotide sequence: TGTGCCAGCAGCCAATCCCACACAGCAAGTTATCAGCCCCAGCATTTT.

At least ten counts were recorded for this clone. V is TRBV11-3 and J is TRBJ2-5; unclear D gene. The V end lost 2 bases, the J end lost 5 bases, and 3 bases lay between the germline ends. CDR3 length equals 11 residues. Germline lookup yields CDR1 SGHNT and CDR2 YENEEA. As DNA, the CDR3 is TGTGCCAGCAGCTTACGGGAGACCCAGTACTTC. Translated: CASSLRETQYF.

The chain uses TRBV29-1 and TRBJ2-3, with 8 positions matching TRBD1. Germline CDR1 reads SQVTM; CDR2 reads ANQGSEA. Trimming removed 4 bases from V and 0 bases from J; junction bases left unmatched: 9. This CDR3 region has 16 residues. In DNA, the CDR3 is TGCAGCGTTGCCGGAGGACAGGGCACTAGCACAGATACGCAGTATTTT. Translated: CSVAGGQGTSTDTQYF.

This CDR3 is CASSPTGGANIQYF. Here the CDR3 DNA reads TGTGCCAGCTCACCCACAGGGGGCGCGAACATTCAGTACTTC. The chain uses TRBV18 and TRBJ2-4, with 9 positions matching TRBD1. The V segment lost 3 bases and the J segment 7 bases; nucleotides outside the gene matches: 4. The CDR3 has 14 residues. Germline CDR1 KGHSH, CDR2 LQKENI. Looking up the rest from reference TRBV18 and TRBJ2-4 gives the full variable domain: NAGVMQNPRHLVRRRGQEARLRCSPMKGHSHVYWYRQLPEEGLKFMVYLQKENIIDESGMPKERFSAEFPKEGPSILRIQQVVRGDSAAYFCASSPTGGANIQYFGAGTRLSVL.

The sample holds a few counts of this clone. CDR3 sequence: CASSPREDRSPLHF. The CDR3, as DNA: TGTGCCAGCTCACCACGGGAGGACCGGTCACCCCTCCACTTT. The V call is TRBV18, the J call TRBJ1-6; D not resolved. Trimming pared 1 base from V and 10 bases from J, leaving 11 bases between. Per germline, CDR1 KGHSH and CDR2 LQKENI. The CDR3 consists of 14 residues.

This clone has only a few counts. V and J are TRBV19 and TRBJ2-6; D unclear. CDR1 is LNHDA, CDR2 SQIVND, per germline (reference sequence). The CDR3 runs to 16 residues. V was clipped by 3 bases and J by 4 bases, with 13 bases between them. CDR3 coding DNA: TGTGCCAGTAGTATCCGCCGTGACTTCGGGGCCAACGTCCTGACTTTC. This translates into CASSIRRDFGANVLTF. Looking up the rest from reference TRBV19 and TRBJ2-6 gives the full variable domain: DGGITQSPKYLFRKEGQNVTLSCEQNLNHDAMYWYRQDPGQGLRLIYYSQIVNDFQKGDIAEGYSVSREKKESFPLTVTSAQKNPTAFYLCASSIRRDFGANVLTFGAGSRLTVL.

This clone has a count of ten or more. This chain connects TRBV5-1 to TRBJ1-5; D ambiguous. The CDR3 spans 16 residues. Germline V lookup: CDR1 SGHRS, CDR2 YFSETQ. Trimming cost V 0 bases and J 0 bases, with 10 bases left between them. This chain's CDR3 is CASSLVTPGSNQPQHF. The CDR3, as DNA: TGCGCCAGCAGCTTGGTGACACCCGGTAGCAATCAGCCCCAGCATTTT.

V gene TRBV7-2 combines with J gene TRBJ2-5, with a tentative D call TRBD2 (6 bases). This CDR3 comprises 15 residues. Trimming took off 4 bases at V and 5 bases at J, with 17 bases between the two ends. Germline values: CDR1 SGHTA, CDR2 FQGNSA. CDR3 loop: CASSSQDGGYETQYF. In DNA form, the CDR3 reads TGTGCCAGCAGCTCACAGGATGGGGGGTATGAGACCCAGTACTTC.

This clone appeared a few times. This chain joins TRBV5-1 and TRBJ2-7, with 7 bases matching TRBD1. Germline CDR1 SGHRS, CDR2 YFSETQ. The CDR3 length is 17 residues. The V segment lost 0 bases and the J segment 1 base; nucleotides outside the gene matches: 10. The CDR3, as DNA: TGCGCCAGCAGCTTGGGCCTCTCGGGACAGCAATCCTACGAGCAGTACTTC. It is translated as CASSLGLSGQQSYEQYF.

The sample holds a few counts of this clone. The chain uses TRBV20-1 and TRBJ1-2; D may be TRBD1 (5 bases). CDR3 length: 11 residues. Germline loops: CDR1 DFQATT, CDR2 SNEGSKA (reference sequence). Trimming left V 3 bases short and J 6 bases short, with 8 bases between. The CDR3 region is CSASPGDGYTF. CDR3 DNA sequence: TGCAGTGCTAGTCCGGGGGATGGCTACACCTTC.

This clone was counted between two and nine times. The genes are TRBV28 and TRBJ2-7, with 11 nucleotides matching TRBD1. This CDR3 has 16 residues. Trimming at V came to 5 bases and at J to 4 bases, leaving 10 bases not matched to a gene. CDR1 and CDR2 (germline): MDHEN, SYDVKM. The CDR3 region has the DNA TGTGCCAGCAGTCCACCGGGACAGGGGGTTTTTTACGAGCAGTACGTC. This translates into CASSPPGQGVFYEQYV.